This TCR beta chain stems from a study of blood T cell repertoires in COVID-19. Study-wide context: Some COVID-19 samples were acute and others convalescent; all came from the United States, Italy and Spain.

Profiled with immunoSEQ multiplex PCR; TCRdb holds only in-frame clones, not every one. The sample holds about 250,000 clones, 80% to 90% seen once. The CDR3 spans 14 residues. The germline gives CDR1 PRHDT, CDR2 FYEKMQ (reference sequence). V was clipped by 1 base and J by 0 bases, with 6 bases between them. The sequence was obtained from a woman in her thirties or forties who had been exposed to COVID-19. This chain uses TRBV13 with TRBJ1-1; D unresolved. The sample consisted of PBMCs or T cells enriched from blood (not recorded which). The DNA of the CDR3 is TGTGCCAGCAGCTTAGACAAAATGAACACTGAAGCTTTCTTT. Protein product: CASSLDKMNTEAFF.